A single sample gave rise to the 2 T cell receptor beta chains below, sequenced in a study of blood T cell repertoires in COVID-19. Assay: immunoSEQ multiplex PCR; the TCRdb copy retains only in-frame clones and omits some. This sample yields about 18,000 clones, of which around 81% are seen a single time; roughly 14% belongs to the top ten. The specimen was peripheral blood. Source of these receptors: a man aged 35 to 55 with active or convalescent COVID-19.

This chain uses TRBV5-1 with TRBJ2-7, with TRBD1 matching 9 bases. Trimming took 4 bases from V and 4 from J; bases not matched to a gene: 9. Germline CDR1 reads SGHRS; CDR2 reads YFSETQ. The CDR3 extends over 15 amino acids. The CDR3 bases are TGCGCCAGCAGCAGCCGGACAGGGGATGGGTACGAGCAGTACTTC. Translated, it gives CASSSRTGDGYEQYF.

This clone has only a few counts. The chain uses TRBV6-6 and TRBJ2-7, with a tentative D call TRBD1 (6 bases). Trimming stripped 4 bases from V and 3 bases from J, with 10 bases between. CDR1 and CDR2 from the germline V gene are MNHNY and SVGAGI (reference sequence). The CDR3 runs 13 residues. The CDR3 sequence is CASSSLGGYEQYF. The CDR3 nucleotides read TGTGCCAGCAGTTCCCTAGGGGGCTACGAGCAGTACTTC.